This TCR beta chain is from a study of blood T cell repertoires in COVID-19. Study information: Spain, Italy and the United States supplied samples that represented acute and convalescent COVID-19. In each case, the material was cDNA or gDNA derived from T cells, B-cell-depleted T cells, or PBMCs.

Per the authors' pipeline: Nucleated cell counts were estimated from reference gene primer amplification. Produced via immunoSEQ multiplex PCR; TCRdb's table is partial and in-frame only. The V and J calls and clone size were taken over from that table, and D and trimming were inferred from the DNA. The profile shows 90,000 to 120,000 clones, approximately 86% of them singletons. With V trimmed by 2 bases and J by 0 bases, 3 bases remained unmatched. Germline CDR1 and CDR2: SGHVS and FQNEAQ. The length of the CDR3 is 16 residues. The receptor was isolated from an older woman with acute or convalescent COVID-19. Sequencing used peripheral blood. The J gene is TRBJ2-1, the V gene TRBV7-8; 8 nucleotides line up with TRBD2. The CDR3 loop reads CASSLSSGSSYNEQFF. The CDR3 DNA reads TGTGCCAGCAGCTTATCAAGCGGGAGCTCCTACAATGAGCAGTTCTTC.